The clone carrying this T cell receptor beta chain was seen repeatedly, ten times or more. The data derive from a study of T cells in Graves' hyperthyroidism and ophthalmopathy. Germline values: CDR1 SGHRS, CDR2 YFSETQ. The CDR3 runs to 15 residues. J gave up 4 bases and V 4 bases, and 3 bases lay outside the gene matches. What was amplified from RNA transcripts were TCR beta CDR3 regions. HTBI primers were used for first-round RT-PCR of the TCR CDR3. TCRdb ran MiXCR on the multiplex PCR reads and lists one entry per CDR3 protein. The sample holds around 600,000 distinct CDR3 sequences, approximately 15% seen once.

The rearrangement joins TRBV5-1 to TRBJ2-2; 11 bases match TRBD1. The origin of this receptor is a woman under 30 with Graves' ophthalmopathy. The specimen was blood. The CDR3 DNA follows: TGCGCCAGCAGCCCGGGACAGGGGGTCACCGGGGAGCTGTTTTTT. It specifies CASSPGQGVTGELFF.